The rows below give T cell receptor beta chains drawn from one sample of a study of neoadjuvant anti-PD-1 for oral cavity cancer. Sequencing was performed with immunoSEQ multiplex PCR; in TCRdb, only in-frame clones are kept and a portion is missing. The sample records tens of thousands of clones, approximately 82% being singletons. Sequencing used PBMCs, obtained before nivolumab (anti-PD-1) treatment. The receptors come from a person aged 40 to 85 with oral cavity squamous cell carcinoma. Both conserved end residues are part of each CDR3. Fields, in order: J gene, D gene, V gene, clone size, CDR3 DNA, CDR3 protein. The D gene is left open where the match is weak. Some rows have no size entry. The others give once, few or many, or a class for an expanded clone.

>TRBJ1-2|TRBD1|TRBV30|-
TGTGCCTGGAGTGGTCTGGTCGGAACGGCAGGGGGCCATGGCTACACCTTC
CAWSGLVGTAGGHGYTF
>TRBJ2-1|-|TRBV20-1|-
TGCAGTGCAGAGCAAATCAATGAGCAGTTCTTC
CSAEQINEQFF
>TRBJ2-3|TRBD2|TRBV11-2|-
TGTGCCAGCAGCTATAGCGGGATGAACACAGATACGCAGTATTTT
CASSYSGMNTDTQYF
>TRBJ1-6|-|TRBV5-8|-
TGTGCCAGCAGCTCATCATCAGGGGCCACTTATAATTCACCCCTCCACTTT
CASSSSSGATYNSPLHF
>TRBJ1-2|-|TRBV19|-
TGTGCCAGTAGTATAACGGGAGCTAACTATGGCTACACCTTC
CASSITGANYGYTF
>TRBJ2-3|TRBD1|TRBV6-5|few
TGTGCCAGCAGTTACCCCGGACAGGGGAAAGATACGCAGTATTTT
CASSYPGQGKDTQYF
>TRBJ1-5|-|TRBV19|-
TGTGCCAGTAGAGGCAGGGGATCAAATCAGCCCCAGCATTTT
CASRGRGSNQPQHF
>TRBJ2-1|-|TRBV6-5|-
TGTGCCAGCAGTTACTCGCGAGCAGCAAATGAGCAGTTCTTC
CASSYSRAANEQFF
>TRBJ1-2|TRBD1|TRBV19|-
TGTGCCAGCCGGGACGGTGGGACAGGGGTAGGCTACACCTTC
CASRDGGTGVGYTF
>TRBJ2-2|TRBD1|TRBV7-8|-
TGTGCCAGCAGCGTAGACAGGGTAACCGGGGAGCTGTTTTTT
CASSVDRVTGELFF
>TRBJ2-3|-|TRBV5-1|-
TGCGCCAGCAGCTTGGAAACTATCACAGATACGCAGTATTTT
CASSLETITDTQYF
>TRBJ2-1|TRBD2|TRBV6-1|-
TGTGCCAGCAGAGGAGCGGGGGGATATTACAATGAGCAGTTCTTC
CASRGAGGYYNEQFF
>TRBJ1-1|-|TRBV19|-
TGTGCCAGTAAGCGGGGAGACTACACTGAAGCTTTCTTT
CASKRGDYTEAFF
>TRBJ2-7|-|TRBV5-6|once
TGTGCCAGCAGCTTGACAGTCCTCCCCTACGAGCAGTACTTC
CASSLTVLPYEQYF
>TRBJ1-2|TRBD1|TRBV5-4|-
TGTGCCAGCAGCCTCCCAGGGGGGTCGGGCTATGGCTACACCTTC
CASSLPGGSGYGYTF
>TRBJ2-7|TRBD1|TRBV6-5|-
TGTGCCAGCAGCATTACAGGGGGTACCTACGAGCAGTACTTC
CASSITGGTYEQYF
>TRBJ1-2|TRBD1|TRBV28|few
TGTGCCAGCAGTTCGAAGGGACAGGGGCCGGTCTATGGCTACACCTTC
CASSSKGQGPVYGYTF
>TRBJ2-1|-|TRBV4-1|many
TGCGCCAGCAGCCCGAGATTAAGCTCCTACAATGAGCAGTTCTTC
CASSPRLSSYNEQFF
>TRBJ1-1|-|TRBV7-2|-
TGTGCCAGCAGCTTTGACACTAACACTGAAGCTTTCTTT
CASSFDTNTEAFF
>TRBJ1-5|-|TRBV2|few
TGTGCCAGCAGTGAAATGAGAGGGGAACAGCCCCAGCATTTT
CASSEMRGEQPQHF
>TRBJ2-1|TRBD2|TRBV7-2|-
TGTGCCAGCAGCTTATCTAGCGGGAGGGCGTATGAGCAGTTCTTC
CASSLSSGRAYEQFF
>TRBJ1-5|TRBD1|TRBV2|few
TGTGCCAGCAGCCCGGGACAGAGAAATCAGCCCCAGCATTTT
CASSPGQRNQPQHF
>TRBJ2-7|TRBD1|TRBV5-1|-
TGCGCCAGCAGCTTGATTACCGGGACAGGGGATCACGAGCAGTACTTC
CASSLITGTGDHEQYF
>TRBJ2-3|-|TRBV5-4|-
TGTGCCAGCAGCTTGGAGAACAGTCACATAGGGCAGTATTTT
CASSLENSHIGQYF
>TRBJ2-2|-|TRBV5-6|-
TGTGCCAGCAGCCACACCGGGGAGCTGTTTTTT
CASSHTGELFF
>TRBJ2-2|-|TRBV5-1|-
TGCGCCAGCAGCATACAGGGAGACACCGGGGAGCTGTTTTTT
CASSIQGDTGELFF
>TRBJ2-7|TRBD1|TRBV19|few
TGTGCCAGTAGTCTCCGTCCCGGGACAGGGGCCGAGCAGTACTTC
CASSLRPGTGAEQYF
>TRBJ1-3|-|TRBV4-2|once
TGTGCCAGCAGCCAGGGGGCCCGGCCGTCCTCTGGAAACACCATATATTTT
CASSQGARPSSGNTIYF
>TRBJ2-3|TRBD1|TRBV28|-
TGTGCCAGCAGTTTCACCTTGACAGGGGGGACAGATACGCAGTATTTT
CASSFTLTGGTDTQYF
>TRBJ2-7|TRBD1|TRBV19|-
TGTGCCAGTAGTATCTCCGGACAGGGGGCGCGCTACGAGCAGTACTTC
CASSISGQGARYEQYF
>TRBJ2-1|-|TRBV5-5|-
TGTGCCAGCAGCTTGGGCCAACGGGACAATGAGCAGTTCTTC
CASSLGQRDNEQFF
>TRBJ1-2|TRBD1|TRBV19|few
TGTGCCAGTCGGACAGGCCTTAACTATGGCTACACCTTC
CASRTGLNYGYTF
>TRBJ1-1|-|TRBV2|-
TGTGCCAGCAGTGGGGGGGGGCGGACTGAAGCTTTCTTT
CASSGGGRTEAFF
>TRBJ1-3|TRBD1|TRBV5-1|-
TGCGCCAGCAGTCGCGCCGGGACAGGGTCCGGAAACACCATATATTTT
CASSRAGTGSGNTIYF
>TRBJ1-1|-|TRBV7-9|-
TGTGCCAGCAGCTTACCGGAAGCGAACACTGAAGCTTTCTTT
CASSLPEANTEAFF
>TRBJ2-1|TRBD1|TRBV28|-
TGTGCCAGCACAAAAAGCGAGACAGGGAGCAATGAGCAGTTCTTC
CASTKSETGSNEQFF
>TRBJ2-7|TRBD2|TRBV6-5|-
TGTGCCAGCAGTCCTAGCGGGACTTACTACGAGCAGTACTTC
CASSPSGTYYEQYF
>TRBJ2-3|-|TRBV19|few
TGTGCCAGTAGTCTCAGAGGGAGGGGGGCCGGAGATACGCAGTATTTT
CASSLRGRGAGDTQYF
>TRBJ2-7|TRBD1|TRBV7-9|-
TGTGCCAGCAGCCGATCAGGACAGGGCGACCACGAGCAGTACTTC
CASSRSGQGDHEQYF
>TRBJ1-1|-|TRBV6-6|-
TGTGCCAGCAGTTACTCGAACAGGCGAAACACTGAAGCTTTCTTT
CASSYSNRRNTEAFF
>TRBJ2-7|-|TRBV10-2|-
TGCGCCAGCAGCGTAAACAGGGCCTACGAGCAGTACTTC
CASSVNRAYEQYF
>TRBJ1-5|-|TRBV4-1|-
TGCGCCAGCAGCCAAGGGGGGGCTCGGGAGTATCAGCCCCAGCATTTT
CASSQGGAREYQPQHF
>TRBJ2-3|-|TRBV7-2|-
TGTGCCAGCAGCTTAGGTACTGGGGGGCCGGGCACAGATACGCAGTATTTT
CASSLGTGGPGTDTQYF
>TRBJ1-1|-|TRBV20-1|once
TGCAGTGCTACCGGAGGCACTGAAGCTTTCTTT
CSATGGTEAFF
>TRBJ2-1|TRBD2|TRBV15|-
TGTGCCACCAGCAGAGGGACTAGCGGGAGCAGGAGCTCCTACAATGAGCAGTTCTTC
CATSRGTSGSRSSYNEQFF
>TRBJ2-7|-|TRBV15|-
TGTGCCACCAGCAGTGGTTACAGTACGGACGAGCAGTACTTC
CATSSGYSTDEQYF
>TRBJ2-1|TRBD1|TRBV5-1|-
TGCGCCAGCAGCCCCCTTGGCTCTCGGACAGGGAGTCTGGTCAATGAGCAGTTCTTC
CASSPLGSRTGSLVNEQFF
>TRBJ1-2|-|TRBV5-1|-
TGCGCCAGCAGCTGGGAGGGGGAACGCGGCTACACCTTC
CASSWEGERGYTF